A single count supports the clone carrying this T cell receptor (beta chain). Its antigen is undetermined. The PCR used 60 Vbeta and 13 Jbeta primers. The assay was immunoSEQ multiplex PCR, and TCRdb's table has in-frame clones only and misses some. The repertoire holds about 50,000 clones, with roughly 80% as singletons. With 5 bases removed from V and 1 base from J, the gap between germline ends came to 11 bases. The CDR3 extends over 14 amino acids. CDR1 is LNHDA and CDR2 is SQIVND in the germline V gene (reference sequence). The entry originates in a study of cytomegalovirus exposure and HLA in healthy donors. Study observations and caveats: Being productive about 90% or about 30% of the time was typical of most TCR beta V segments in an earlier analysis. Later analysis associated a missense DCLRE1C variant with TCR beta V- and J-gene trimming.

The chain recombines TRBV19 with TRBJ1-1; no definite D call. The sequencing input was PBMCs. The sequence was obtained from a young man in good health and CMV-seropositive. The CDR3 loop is CASSPKSKNTEAFF. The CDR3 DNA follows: TGTGCCAGTAGTCCTAAGAGTAAGAACACTGAAGCTTTCTTT.